The 30 T cell receptor beta chains presented below share a single source sample, sequenced in a study of radiation and T cells in renal cell carcinoma. Sequencing was performed with immunoSEQ multiplex PCR; in TCRdb, only in-frame clones are kept and a portion is missing. This repertoire shows tens of thousands of clones, over 65% found once; its top ten account for about 6.4%. As to time point: blood 4 weeks post-SBRT, at nephrectomy. Treatment noted: 15 Gy SBRT to primary tumor, nephrectomy 4 weeks later. Sample: blood, taken from a patient whose treatment included radiotherapy and nephrectomy. Receptors were obtained from a man in his 60s with renal cell carcinoma.

The V call is TRBV5-4, the J call TRBJ2-3; D is unclear. V was cut by 2 bases and J by 6 bases, with 7 bases left in between. The length of the CDR3 is 12 residues. Germline assignment: CDR1 SGHNT and CDR2 YYREEE (reference sequence). In nucleotides, the CDR3 is TGTGCCAGCAGCTTACGGTTGGATACGCAGTATTTT. Encoded protein: CASSLRLDTQYF.

The chain links TRBV19 to TRBJ2-7; TRBD2 is a possible D gene (6 bases). The J call may not be correct, given that the DNA end is closer to TRBJ2-1. The CDR3 spans 13 residues. Germline V gives CDR1 LNHDA, CDR2 SQIVND (reference sequence). CDR3: CASSIVGSNEQFF. For the CDR3, the DNA is TGTGCCAGTAGTATAGTCGGGAGCAATGAGCAGTTCTTC.

This clone appeared a few times. The CDR3 DNA follows: TGTGCCAGCTCACCCTCTACACTGAACACTGAAGCTTTCTTT. Its protein is CASSPSTLNTEAFF. The rearrangement joins TRBV18 to TRBJ1-1; D call uncertain. Deletions cut 3 bases from V and 0 bases from J, with 8 bases between. The CDR3 is made up of 14 amino acids. Germline V gene lookup returns CDR1 KGHSH and CDR2 LQKENI.

The V and J genes are TRBV6-5 and TRBJ2-3, with D possibly TRBD2 on 6 matching bases. The CDR3 has 15 residues. CDR1 is MNHEY, CDR2 SVGAGI, per germline. V was trimmed by 2 bases and J by 2 bases, leaving 11 bases between them. CDR3: CASSYKRADTDTQYF. In DNA, the CDR3 is TGTGCCAGCAGTTACAAGCGGGCTGACACAGATACGCAGTATTTT.

The chain employs TRBV6-1 and TRBJ1-5; 8 bases agree with TRBD1. The CDR3 extends over 15 amino acids. CDR1 and CDR2 (germline): MNHNS, SASEGT. After removal of 3 bases from V and 6 bases from J, the junction contained 7 bases not matched to a gene. Here the CDR3 DNA reads TGTGCCAGCAGTGAGTTGACAGGGGCGGGTCAGCCCCAGCATTTT. Its translation is CASSELTGAGQPQHF.

The rearrangement uses TRBV29-1 and TRBJ1-1; TRBD1 might be the D (6 bases). This CDR3 comprises 13 residues. Trimming removed 4 bases at V and 5 bases at J, with 14 bases between. The germline V gene has CDR1 SQVTM and CDR2 ANQGSEA. CDR3: CSVVGGPGTEAFF. The CDR3 bases are TGCAGCGTTGTCGGGGGGCCTGGTACTGAAGCTTTCTTT.

The V and J genes are TRBV6-1 and TRBJ1-6; D is unclear. The ends were cut back, 1 base at V and 4 bases at J, with 8 bases in the middle. CDR1 MNHNS and CDR2 SASEGT come from the germline V gene. CDR3 size: 15 residues. CDR3 residues: CASSEGWGYNSPLHF. The CDR3 region has the DNA TGTGCCAGCAGTGAAGGGTGGGGATATAATTCACCCCTCCACTTT.

The J gene is TRBJ1-1, the V gene TRBV4-3; D is unclear. In germline, CDR1 is LGHNA, CDR2 YSLEER. The CDR3 spans 16 residues. Trimming stripped 0 bases from V and 3 bases from J, with 14 bases between. CDR3 nucleotides: TGCGCCAGCAGCCAAGATCCTCGAGGTGGTTACACTGAAGCTTTCTTT. Its translation: CASSQDPRGGYTEAFF.

The genes are TRBV10-1 and TRBJ2-3; the D call may be TRBD1 or TRBD2 (5 bases each). With 3 bases removed from V and 1 base from J, the gap between germline ends came to 8 bases. The CDR3 loop spans 14 amino acids. Germline V gene data show CDR1 as WNHNN and CDR2 as SYGVQD (reference sequence). CDR3 in DNA: TGCGCCAGCAGTGACAGAGGGGGCACAGATACGCAGTATTTT. It is translated as CASSDRGGTDTQYF.

The gene calls are TRBV7-6 and TRBJ2-7; 10 positions match TRBD1. This CDR3 region has 17 residues. In germline, CDR1 is SGHVS, CDR2 FNYEAQ. V was pared by 1 base and J by 6 bases, with 12 bases of the junction left unmatched. The CDR3 nucleotides are TGTGCCAGCAGCTTAGGGCCCAAGGGACAGGGGAAACCCGAGCAGTACTTC. Its protein product is CASSLGPKGQGKPEQYF.

V gene TRBV4-3 combines with J gene TRBJ2-5; 10 bases line up with TRBD1. V was pared by 0 bases and J by 4 bases, with 8 bases of the junction left unmatched. This CDR3 region has 17 residues. Looked up from germline, CDR1 is LGHNA and CDR2 is YSLEER. The CDR3 DNA is TGCGCCAGCAGCCAAGAATTCGGGACAGGGGTGCGAGAGACCCAGTACTTC. Translation gives CASSQEFGTGVRETQYF.

The CDR3 is CSVEWRELDTQYF. The CDR3 DNA reads as TGCAGCGTTGAATGGCGGGAGTTGGATACGCAGTATTTT. V and J are TRBV29-1 and TRBJ2-3; 7 nucleotides align to TRBD2. This CDR3 has 13 amino acids. J was trimmed by 6 bases and V by 2 bases; bases with no gene match: 5. Germline V gives CDR1 SQVTM, CDR2 ANQGSEA.

This chain connects TRBV7-2 to TRBJ1-4; perhaps TRBD1 as D (5 bases). Germline V lookup: CDR1 SGHTA, CDR2 FQGNSA. The CDR3 is made up of 15 amino acids. V was cut by 8 bases and J by 5 bases, with 18 bases left in between. The CDR3 DNA is TGTGCCAGCGGGGCGGCCGCCGGGGGGAATGAAAAACTGTTTTTT. Protein product: CASGAAAGGNEKLFF. Drawing the rest from reference TRBV7-2 and TRBJ1-4, the complete variable domain is GAGVSQSPSNKVTEKGKDVELRCDPISGHTALYWYRQSLGQGLEFLIYFQGNSAPDKSGLPSDRFSAERTGGSVSTLTIQRTQQEDSAVYLCASGAAAGGNEKLFFGSGTQLSVL.

V usage is TRBV30 and J usage is TRBJ2-3; 8 nucleotides match TRBD2. The CDR3 has 15 amino acids. Losses at the gene ends were 0 bases for V and 5 bases for J; bases not matched to a gene: 7. Germline V gene lookup returns CDR1 GTSNPN and CDR2 SVGIG (reference sequence). CDR3 in amino acids: CAWSVLSGGGDTQYF. The CDR3 DNA sequence: TGTGCCTGGAGTGTACTGAGCGGGGGTGGAGATACGCAGTATTTT.

The genes are TRBV19 and TRBJ1-5; 7 bases are shared with TRBD1. With V trimmed by 1 base and J by 5 bases, 5 bases remained unmatched. The germline V gene encodes CDR1 LNHDA and CDR2 SQIVND (reference sequence). The CDR3 spans 15 residues. For the CDR3, the DNA is TGTGCCAGTAGTATAGGTTCCAGGGGGGATCAGCCCCAGCATTTT. It translates to CASSIGSRGDQPQHF.

This chain's CDR3 is CASSSNRGLAVYEQYV. As DNA, the CDR3 is TGTGCCAGCAGCTCTAACCGGGGACTAGCGGTTTACGAGCAGTACGTC. The V gene is TRBV5-4, the J gene TRBJ2-7, with 11 bases fitting TRBD2. Germline V gene data show CDR1 as SGHNT and CDR2 as YYREEE (reference sequence). There are 16 residues in the CDR3. J lost 4 bases, V lost 3 bases, and 9 bases had no gene match.

This chain connects TRBV6-1 to TRBJ2-7, with 11 bases that match TRBD2. Germline loops: CDR1 MNHNS, CDR2 SASEGT. V lost 3 bases and J lost 5; bases outside the gene matches: 3. The CDR3 is made up of 14 amino acids. This CDR3 reads CASSEPGLADEQYV. The CDR3 DNA sequence: TGTGCCAGCAGTGAGCCGGGACTAGCGGACGAGCAGTACGTC.

This clone showed up just a few times. The identical CDR3 is also encoded by other nucleotide sequences in the sample. CDR3 residues: CASSSPTGGGAEAFF. CDR3 nucleotide sequence: TGTGCCAGCAGTTCCCCGACAGGGGGAGGAGCTGAAGCTTTCTTT. The chain has TRBV6-6 and TRBJ1-1, with 9 bases fitting TRBD1. The V and J ends lost 4 bases and 6 bases, in that order; junction bases with no gene match: 9. Germline-derived CDR1 and CDR2 are MNHNY and SVGAGI (reference sequence). The CDR3 loop spans 15 amino acids.

The chain uses TRBV30 and TRBJ2-1; 9 bases are a match to TRBD2. Germline lookup yields CDR1 GTSNPN and CDR2 SVGIG (reference sequence). This CDR3 spans 14 amino acids. Unmatched junction bases numbered 10, after V lost 4 bases and J lost 9 bases. The CDR3 DNA is TGTGCCTGGAAGCGGCTAGCGGGGACGGGTGAGCAGTTCTTC. Amino acids: CAWKRLAGTGEQFF.

CDR3 sequence reads: CAWLTSGGDSYNEKLFF. The DNA of the CDR3 is TGTGCCTGGCTGACTAGCGGGGGGGACAGCTATAATGAAAAACTGTTTTTT. J is TRBJ1-4 and V is TRBV30; 7 bases align to TRBD1. Trimming took 5 bases from V and 4 from J; bases not matched to a gene: 16. The germline V gene has CDR1 GTSNPN and CDR2 SVGIG (reference sequence). This CDR3 comprises 17 residues.

This clone was detected only a few times. This chain connects TRBV6-6 to TRBJ1-3; 9 bases match TRBD1. The CDR3 consists of 13 residues. Germline V gene lookup returns CDR1 MNHNY and CDR2 SVGAGI (reference sequence). Germline trimming cut 2 bases from V and 16 bases from J; bases unmatched to any gene: 9. The CDR3 DNA reads as TGTGCCAGCAGTTACCCAGGGACAGGGAGTGCCTATTTT. Protein product: CASSYPGTGSAYF.

V gene TRBV5-7 combines with J gene TRBJ2-7, with no clear D. TRBV5-7 is treated as an ORF (open reading frame) with a function not yet certain. V was trimmed by 2 bases and J by 4 bases, leaving 13 bases between them. There are 14 residues in the CDR3. CDR3 nucleotides: TGTGCCAGCAGCTTCCCATCTTACTCTTACGAGCAGTACGTC. Encoded protein: CASSFPSYSYEQYV.

The chain couples TRBV19 to TRBJ1-1; D is uncertain. This CDR3 contains 13 residues. The germline V and J ends were trimmed by 3 bases and 2 bases, with 7 bases remaining between them. The germline V gene has CDR1 LNHDA and CDR2 SQIVND (reference sequence). The CDR3 region has the DNA TGTGCCAGTAGTATTCAGAAAAACACTGAAGCTTTCTTT. Encoded protein: CASSIQKNTEAFF.

A single count supports this clone. The rearrangement links TRBV5-4 to TRBJ1-1, with TRBD1 as a possible D gene (5 bases). The V end was cut by 2 bases, the J end by 5 bases, with 10 bases between. The CDR3 contains 13 residues. Germline CDR1 is SGHNT and CDR2 is YYREEE (reference sequence). CDR3 nucleotides: TGTGCCAGCAGCTTCGGGGGGAAAACTGAAGCTTTCTTT. Protein sequence: CASSFGGKTEAFF.

The chain employs TRBV19 and TRBJ1-2; the match to TRBD1 covers 10 bases. The V and J ends lost 5 bases and 8 bases, in that order; junction bases with no gene match: 14. The CDR3 has 16 amino acids. Per germline, CDR1 LNHDA and CDR2 SQIVND (reference sequence). In nucleotides, the CDR3 is TGTGCCAGTAGTCCCTCCGACAGGGGGCGCGCGGAAGGCTACACCTTC. Translated: CASSPSDRGRAEGYTF. Together with reference TRBV19 and TRBJ1-2, the CDR3 gives the full variable domain: DGGITQSPKYLFRKEGQNVTLSCEQNLNHDAMYWYRQDPGQGLRLIYYSQIVNDFQKGDIAEGYSVSREKKESFPLTVTSAQKNPTAFYLCASSPSDRGRAEGYTFGSGTRLTVV.

The chain links TRBV5-1 to TRBJ1-6, with a tentative D call TRBD1 (6 bases). Germline V gene data show CDR1 as SGHRS and CDR2 as YFSETQ. The CDR3 has 14 amino acids. The V gene lost 0 bases and the J gene lost 14 bases, with 15 bases spanning the gap. The DNA of the CDR3 is TGCGCCAGCAGCTTGGAACAGGGAGGCTTGGCCCTCCACTTT. Translating it yields CASSLEQGGLALHF.

The chain is built from TRBV15 and TRBJ2-5; 8 bases line up with TRBD2. Trimming cost V 0 bases and J 1 base; bases outside gene matches: 10. The germline V gene has CDR1 LNHNV and CDR2 YYDKDF (reference sequence). CDR3 length equals 18 residues. In DNA form, the CDR3 reads TGTGCCACCAGCAGAGATCTCCCCGGGGCGGGGGGCCAAGAGACCCAGTACTTC. Protein product: CATSRDLPGAGGQETQYF.

The chain recombines TRBV10-3 with TRBJ2-1, with D perhaps being TRBD1 or TRBD2 (5 bases each). CDR1 is ENHRY, CDR2 SYGVKD, per germline. The CDR3 is 17 amino acids. Trimming pared 10 bases from V and 7 bases from J, leaving 29 bases between. CDR3 nucleotide sequence: TGTGCCACCCAGGAGGCCGGGGCCGGCGTCAAGGGGAATGAGCAGTTCTTC. It specifies CATQEAGAGVKGNEQFF.

The rearrangement links TRBV14 to TRBJ1-3, with D unclear. The ends were cut back, 4 bases at V and 9 bases at J, with 10 bases in the middle. The length of the CDR3 is 12 residues. Germline CDR1 reads SGHDN; CDR2 reads FVKESK. The CDR3 region is CASSLGAGTIYF. The CDR3 DNA sequence: TGTGCCAGCAGCCTAGGCGCGGGCACCATATATTTT.

The genes are TRBV2 and TRBJ2-1, with 10 bases lining up with TRBD2. CDR1 and CDR2 from the germline V gene are SNHLY and FYNNEI. Trimming at V came to 4 bases and at J to 9 bases, leaving 9 bases not matched to a gene. This CDR3 has 15 amino acids. The CDR3 loop reads CASSGGLAGDFEQFF. CDR3 coding DNA: TGTGCCAGCAGTGGGGGGCTAGCGGGAGATTTTGAGCAGTTCTTC. The full variable domain, completed using reference TRBV2 and TRBJ2-1, is EPEVTQTPSHQVTQMGQEVILRCVPISNHLYFYWYRQILGQKVEFLVSFYNNEISEKSEIFDDQFSVERPDGSNFTLKIRSTKLEDSAMYFCASSGGLAGDFEQFFGPGTRLTVL.